This record concerns one TCR beta chain sequence. This specimen belongs to a study of blood T cell repertoires in COVID-19. Study in general: Both acute and convalescent COVID-19 samples were obtained from the United States, Italy and Spain.

CDR1 SNHLY and CDR2 FYNNEI come from the germline V gene. CDR3 length equals 15 residues. The ends lost 7 bases at V and 6 bases at J; junction bases unmatched: 10. In the original analysis: The assay estimated nucleated cells by amplifying reference gene primers. The table came from immunoSEQ multiplex PCR; TCRdb's copy has only in-frame clones and leaves some out. For V, J and clone size, that table is used; D and trimming come from the DNA. The sample includes more than 95,000 clones, more than 70% seen only once; the top ten take less than 2%. The material sequenced was peripheral blood. This clonotype was sampled from a human donor in a cohort sampled during active COVID-19. The gene calls are TRBV2 and TRBJ2-3, with 10 bases lining up with TRBD2. The CDR3 DNA is TGTGCCAGCAAATGGACTAGCGGCCCGGGCGATACGCAGTATTTT. Protein sequence: CASKWTSGPGDTQYF. Full variable domain (missing parts from reference TRBV2 and TRBJ2-3): EPEVTQTPSHQVTQMGQEVILRCVPISNHLYFYWYRQILGQKVEFLVSFYNNEISEKSEIFDDQFSVERPDGSNFTLKIRSTKLEDSAMYFCASKWTSGPGDTQYFGPGTRLTVL.